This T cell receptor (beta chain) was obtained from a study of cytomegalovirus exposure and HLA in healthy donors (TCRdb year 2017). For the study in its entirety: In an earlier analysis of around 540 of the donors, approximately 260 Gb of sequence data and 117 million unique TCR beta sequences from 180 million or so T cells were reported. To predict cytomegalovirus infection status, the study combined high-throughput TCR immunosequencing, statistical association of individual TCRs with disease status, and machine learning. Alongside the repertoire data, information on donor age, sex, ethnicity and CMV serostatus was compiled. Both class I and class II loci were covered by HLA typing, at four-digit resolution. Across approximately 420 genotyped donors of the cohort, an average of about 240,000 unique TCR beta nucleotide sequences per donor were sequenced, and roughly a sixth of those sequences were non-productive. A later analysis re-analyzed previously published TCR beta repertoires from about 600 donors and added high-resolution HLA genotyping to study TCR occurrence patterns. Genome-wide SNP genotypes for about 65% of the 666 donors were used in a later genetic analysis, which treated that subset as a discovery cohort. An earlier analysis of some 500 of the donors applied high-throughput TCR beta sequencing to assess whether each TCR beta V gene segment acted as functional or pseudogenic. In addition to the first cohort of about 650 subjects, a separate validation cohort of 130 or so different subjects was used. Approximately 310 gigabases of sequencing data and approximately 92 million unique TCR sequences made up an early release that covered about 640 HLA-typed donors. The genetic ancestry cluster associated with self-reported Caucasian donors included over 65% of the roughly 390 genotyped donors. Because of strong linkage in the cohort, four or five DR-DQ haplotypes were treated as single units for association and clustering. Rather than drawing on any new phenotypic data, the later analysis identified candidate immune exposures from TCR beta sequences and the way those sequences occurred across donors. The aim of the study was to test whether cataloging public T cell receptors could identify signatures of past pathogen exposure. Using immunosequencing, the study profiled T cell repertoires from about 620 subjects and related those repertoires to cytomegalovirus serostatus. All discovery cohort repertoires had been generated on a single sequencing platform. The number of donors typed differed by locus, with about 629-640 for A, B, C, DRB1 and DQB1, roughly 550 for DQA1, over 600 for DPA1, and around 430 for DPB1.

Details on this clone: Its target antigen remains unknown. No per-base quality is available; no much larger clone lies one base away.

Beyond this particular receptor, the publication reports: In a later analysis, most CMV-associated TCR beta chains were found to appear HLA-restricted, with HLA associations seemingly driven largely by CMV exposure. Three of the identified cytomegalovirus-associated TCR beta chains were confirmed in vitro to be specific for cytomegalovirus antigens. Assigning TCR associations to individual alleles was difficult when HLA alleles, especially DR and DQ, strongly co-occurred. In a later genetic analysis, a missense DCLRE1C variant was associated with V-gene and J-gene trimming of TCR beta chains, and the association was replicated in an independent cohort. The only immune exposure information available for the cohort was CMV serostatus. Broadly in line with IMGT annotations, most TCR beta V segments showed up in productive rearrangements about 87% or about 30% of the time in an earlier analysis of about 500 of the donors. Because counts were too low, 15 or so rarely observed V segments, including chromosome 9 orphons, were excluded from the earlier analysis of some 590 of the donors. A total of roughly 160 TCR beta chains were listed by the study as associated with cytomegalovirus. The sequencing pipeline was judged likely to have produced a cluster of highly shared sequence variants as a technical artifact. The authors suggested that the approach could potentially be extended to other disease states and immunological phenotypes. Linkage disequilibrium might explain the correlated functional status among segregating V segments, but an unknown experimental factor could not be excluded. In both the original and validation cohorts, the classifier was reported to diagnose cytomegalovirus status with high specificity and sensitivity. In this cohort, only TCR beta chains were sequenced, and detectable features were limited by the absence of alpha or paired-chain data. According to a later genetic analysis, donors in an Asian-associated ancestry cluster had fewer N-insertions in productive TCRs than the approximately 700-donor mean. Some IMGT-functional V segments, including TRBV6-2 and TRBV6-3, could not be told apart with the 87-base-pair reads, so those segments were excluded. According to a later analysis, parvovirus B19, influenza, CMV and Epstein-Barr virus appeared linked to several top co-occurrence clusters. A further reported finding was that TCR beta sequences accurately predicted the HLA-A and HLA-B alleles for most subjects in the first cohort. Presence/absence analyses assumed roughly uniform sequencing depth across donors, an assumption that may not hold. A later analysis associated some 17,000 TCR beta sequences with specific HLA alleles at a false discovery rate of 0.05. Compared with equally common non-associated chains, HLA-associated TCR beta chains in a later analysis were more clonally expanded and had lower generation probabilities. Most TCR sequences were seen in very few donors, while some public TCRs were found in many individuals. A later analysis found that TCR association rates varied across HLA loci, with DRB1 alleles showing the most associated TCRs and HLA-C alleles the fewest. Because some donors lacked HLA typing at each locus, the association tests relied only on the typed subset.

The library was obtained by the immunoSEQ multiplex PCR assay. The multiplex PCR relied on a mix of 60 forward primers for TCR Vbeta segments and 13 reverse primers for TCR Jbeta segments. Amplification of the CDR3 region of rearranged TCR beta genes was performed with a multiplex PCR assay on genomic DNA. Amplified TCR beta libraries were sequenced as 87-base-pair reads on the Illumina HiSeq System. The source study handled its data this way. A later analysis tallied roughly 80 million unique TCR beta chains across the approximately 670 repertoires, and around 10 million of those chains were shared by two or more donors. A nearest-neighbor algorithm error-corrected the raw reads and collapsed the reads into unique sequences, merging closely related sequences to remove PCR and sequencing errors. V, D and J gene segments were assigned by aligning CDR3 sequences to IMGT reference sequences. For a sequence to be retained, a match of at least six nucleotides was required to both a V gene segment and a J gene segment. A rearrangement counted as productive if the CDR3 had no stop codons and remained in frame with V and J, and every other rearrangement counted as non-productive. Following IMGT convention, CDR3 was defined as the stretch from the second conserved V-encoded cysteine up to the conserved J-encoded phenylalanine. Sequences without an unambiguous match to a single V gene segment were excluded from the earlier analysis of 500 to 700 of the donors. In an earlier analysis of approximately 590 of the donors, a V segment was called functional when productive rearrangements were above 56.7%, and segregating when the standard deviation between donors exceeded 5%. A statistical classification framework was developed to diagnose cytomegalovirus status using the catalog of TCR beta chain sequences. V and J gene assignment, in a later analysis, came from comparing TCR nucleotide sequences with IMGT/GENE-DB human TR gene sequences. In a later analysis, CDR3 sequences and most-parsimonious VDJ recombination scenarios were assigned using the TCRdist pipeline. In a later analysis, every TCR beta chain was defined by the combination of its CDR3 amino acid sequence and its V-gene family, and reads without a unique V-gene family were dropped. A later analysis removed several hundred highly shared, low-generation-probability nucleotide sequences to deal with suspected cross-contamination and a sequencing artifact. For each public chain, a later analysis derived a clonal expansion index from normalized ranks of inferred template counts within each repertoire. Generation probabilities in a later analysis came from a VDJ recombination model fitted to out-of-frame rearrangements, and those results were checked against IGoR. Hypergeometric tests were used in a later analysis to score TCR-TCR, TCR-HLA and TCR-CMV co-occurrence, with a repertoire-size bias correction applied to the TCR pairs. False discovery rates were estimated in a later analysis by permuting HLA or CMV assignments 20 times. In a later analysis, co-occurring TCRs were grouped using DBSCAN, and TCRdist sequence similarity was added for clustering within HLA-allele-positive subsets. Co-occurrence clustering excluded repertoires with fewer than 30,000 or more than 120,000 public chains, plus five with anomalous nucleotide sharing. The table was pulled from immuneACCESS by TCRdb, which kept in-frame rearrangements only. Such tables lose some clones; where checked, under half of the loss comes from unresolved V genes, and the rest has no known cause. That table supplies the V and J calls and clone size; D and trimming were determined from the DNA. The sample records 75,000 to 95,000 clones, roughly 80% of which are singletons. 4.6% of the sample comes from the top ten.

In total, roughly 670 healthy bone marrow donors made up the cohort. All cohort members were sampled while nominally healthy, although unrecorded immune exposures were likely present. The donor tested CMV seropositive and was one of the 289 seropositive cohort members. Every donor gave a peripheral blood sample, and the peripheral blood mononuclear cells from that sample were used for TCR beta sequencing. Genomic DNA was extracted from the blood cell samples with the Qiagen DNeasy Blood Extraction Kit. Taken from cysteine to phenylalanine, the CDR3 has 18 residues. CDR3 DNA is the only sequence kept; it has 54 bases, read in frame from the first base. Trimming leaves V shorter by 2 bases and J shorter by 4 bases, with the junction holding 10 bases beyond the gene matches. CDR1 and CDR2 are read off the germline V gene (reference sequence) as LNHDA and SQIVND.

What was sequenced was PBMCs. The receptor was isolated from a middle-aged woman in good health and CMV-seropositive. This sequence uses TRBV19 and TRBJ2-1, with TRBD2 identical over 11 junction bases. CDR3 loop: CASSIQGALAGGYNEQFF. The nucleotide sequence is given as TGTGCCAGTAGTATACAGGGGGCTTTAGCGGGAGGGTACAATGAGCAGTTCTTC.